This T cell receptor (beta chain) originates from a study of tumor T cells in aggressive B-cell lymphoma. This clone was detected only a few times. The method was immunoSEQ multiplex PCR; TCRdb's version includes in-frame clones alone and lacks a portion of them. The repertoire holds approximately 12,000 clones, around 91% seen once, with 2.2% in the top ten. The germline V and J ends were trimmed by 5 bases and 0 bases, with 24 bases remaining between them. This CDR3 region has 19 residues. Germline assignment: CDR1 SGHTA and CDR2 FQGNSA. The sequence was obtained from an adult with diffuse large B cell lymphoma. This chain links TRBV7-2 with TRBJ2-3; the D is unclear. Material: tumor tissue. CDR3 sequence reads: CASSLFHLASKTSTDTQYF. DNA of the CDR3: TGTGCCAGCAGCCTATTCCATTTAGCCAGCAAGACCAGCACAGATACGCAGTATTTT.